A selection of T cell receptor beta chains follows, all from one sample in a study of T cells after posttransplantation cyclophosphamide. The data were produced by immunoSEQ multiplex PCR, yet TCRdb's version contains in-frame clones alone and is incomplete. The table has about 11,000 clones, roughly 80% seen once. Here the sequenced sample was PBMCs, taken roughly 1,800 days after allogeneic stem cell transplant with posttransplant cyclophosphamide. These receptors all come from a female patient aged 50-60 years who received an allogeneic stem cell transplant from a related donor, was CMV-positive, and had no GVHD. Part of the T cell pool may stem from the graft donor. The CDR3 runs from the conserved cysteine through the conserved F or W.

V: TRBV2
J: TRBJ2-7
CDR3: CASSDGVGSYEQYF

V: TRBV2
J: TRBJ1-1
CDR3: CASSGGGVETEAFF

V: TRBV4-1
J: TRBJ1-2
CDR3: CASSQGREVVYGYTF

V: TRBV4-3
J: TRBJ2-3
CDR3: CASSQEPMTATSTDTQYF

V: TRBV7-3
J: TRBJ2-1
CDR3: CASSLRRSRYNEQFF

V: TRBV7-2
J: TRBJ2-1
CDR3: CASEAGTYNEQFF

V: TRBV7-3
J: TRBJ2-2
CDR3: CASSPDRNTGELFF

V: TRBV27
J: TRBJ1-1
CDR3: CASGQRKHFNTEAFF

V: TRBV10-3
J: TRBJ2-6
CDR3: CAIRRDSTSGANVLTF

V: TRBV5-1
J: TRBJ2-3
CDR3: CASSLVGHLADTQYF

V: TRBV7-2
J: TRBJ1-1
CDR3: CASSLADRITEAFF

V: TRBV7-2
J: TRBJ2-7
CDR3: CASSSSGSSYEQYF

V: TRBV6-1
J: TRBJ2-2
CDR3: CASISFGGELFF

V: TRBV27
J: TRBJ2-7
CDR3: CASSSGHQSYEQYF

V: TRBV5-8
J: TRBJ2-3
CDR3: CASTRTFTDTQYF

V: TRBV6-1
J: TRBJ2-5
CDR3: CASSEVRGLETQYF

V: TRBV27
J: TRBJ1-2
CDR3: CASSFGGMPYGYTF

V: TRBV6-5
J: TRBJ1-3
CDR3: CASRADPSGNTIYF

V: TRBV6-5
J: TRBJ2-5
CDR3: CASSYSGVKETQYF

V: TRBV11-2
J: TRBJ2-1
CDR3: CASSLNPITGGPGNEQFF

V: TRBV19
J: TRBJ1-2
CDR3: CASRQGKGYWSGYTF

V: TRBV18
J: TRBJ1-1
CDR3: CASSPIKQGESTEAFF

V: TRBV19
J: TRBJ1-2
CDR3: CASSISLGYGYTF

V: TRBV10-3
J: TRBJ2-1
CDR3: CAISEDLRDEQFF

V: TRBV7-2
J: TRBJ2-1
CDR3: CASSSAPGASGYNEQFF

V: TRBV7-3
J: TRBJ2-3
CDR3: CASSFGTSSDTQYF

V: TRBV6-5
J: TRBJ2-7
CDR3: CASSYSPGPYEQYF

V: TRBV2
J: TRBJ1-3
CDR3: CASSEPSSGNTIYF

V: TRBV4-3
J: TRBJ2-3
CDR3: CASSQEGQGGTDTQYF

V: TRBV27
J: TRBJ2-7
CDR3: CASSIDSYEQYF

V: TRBV10-1
J: TRBJ2-2
CDR3: CASSRLAGVGGELFF

V: TRBV7-6
J: TRBJ1-4
CDR3: CASSPGYSQTGTNEKLFF

V: TRBV7-3
J: TRBJ1-2
CDR3: CASSLGPNYGYTF

V: TRBV4-3
J: TRBJ1-1
CDR3: CASSQDVRVRSEAFF

V: TRBV7-9
J: TRBJ2-6
CDR3: CASSLAQVPSGANVLTF

V: TRBV30
J: TRBJ1-5
CDR3: CAWSGGVTRGPSSNQPQHF

V: TRBV6-6
J: TRBJ2-3
CDR3: CASSYPGEGGGDTQYF

V: TRBV28
J: TRBJ2-7
CDR3: CASRSAGVGYEQYF

V: TRBV2
J: TRBJ2-7
CDR3: CASGQGQGAQYF

V: TRBV19
J: TRBJ2-2
CDR3: CASLRGTRTGELFF

V: TRBV27
J: TRBJ2-1
CDR3: CASSSQTSGPYNEQFF

V: TRBV9
J: TRBJ1-4
CDR3: CASSLNTRGEKLFF

V: TRBV19
J: TRBJ2-5
CDR3: CAIGHPETQYF

V: TRBV7-3
J: TRBJ1-2
CDR3: CASSHLTSNRPPKDVDGYTF

V: TRBV9
J: TRBJ2-7
CDR3: CASSPGQAGEQYF

V: TRBV11-3
J: TRBJ2-3
CDR3: CASSMGQGRTDTQYF